Listed below are T cell receptor beta chains from one sample, sequenced in a study of PD-1 blockade in classical Hodgkin lymphoma. Some clones are missing from TCRdb's copy, which holds only in-frame ones; the method was immunoSEQ multiplex PCR. The sample includes tens of thousands of clones, roughly 80% seen only once; the top ten take under 20%. The specimen was peripheral blood mononuclear cells (PBMCs), collected before the fourth cycle of nivolumab. The source of these receptors is a human donor with classical Hodgkin lymphoma. Each CDR3 is given without its conserved first and last residue. Each record gives: CDR3 length, V gene, J gene, clone size, CDR3 protein. The size entry is marked missing in some rows and otherwise reads once, few, many or a size class.

13	TRBV9	TRBJ1-2	-	ASSVDRDLNYGYT
12	TRBV5-6	TRBJ1-2	-	ASSPQSGRYGYT
12	TRBV7-8	TRBJ2-6	-	ASSLDSGANVLT
12	TRBV7-9	TRBJ1-2	-	ASSWGPSNYGYT
11	TRBV28	TRBJ1-1	few	ASSPQTLTEAF
9	TRBV28	TRBJ2-7	-	VAGGTYEQY
13	TRBV6-5	TRBJ1-6	-	ASSYSHREHSPLH
10	TRBV12-1	TRBJ2-5	-	ASRGVQQTQY
14	TRBV6-6	TRBJ1-5	-	ASRTTARGSNSPQH
12	TRBV6-5	TRBJ1-4	medium-sized	ASSHEGAREKLF
14	TRBV2	TRBJ2-3	-	ASSGRTSGLPDTQY
11	TRBV27	TRBJ1-1	-	ASSVQGGTEAF
11	TRBV6-4	TRBJ2-2	-	ASSTGDGGELF
14	TRBV11-1	TRBJ2-5	-	ASSRPLGGVKETQY
14	TRBV2	TRBJ1-1	few	ASSLDGDGGNTGAF
12	TRBV5-4	TRBJ2-5	few	ASSSPAGGETQY
16	TRBV18	TRBJ2-7	-	ASSSGRGPPRTPYEQY
13	TRBV5-4	TRBJ2-1	few	ASSDTSGRGNEQF
13	TRBV7-3	TRBJ2-7	-	ASSLTRREPDEQY
14	TRBV5-1	TRBJ2-3	-	ASSLEGLHSTDTQY
12	TRBV5-4	TRBJ2-5	-	ASSLGRGGETQY
12	TRBV19	TRBJ1-5	-	ASTLVRGNQPQH
12	TRBV19	TRBJ2-7	-	ASSRRQGSYEQY
16	TRBV18	TRBJ2-3	-	ASSPESAGHPSTDTQY
13	TRBV5-4	TRBJ1-2	-	ASSSRSIADYGYT
13	TRBV18	TRBJ2-3	-	ASSPSPGGTDTQY
10	TRBV18	TRBJ2-1	few	ASSPLPNEQF
12	TRBV7-8	-	-	ASSLVLEHYEQY
12	TRBV4-2	TRBJ2-7	-	ASSQPGQTYEQY
11	TRBV19	TRBJ1-1	-	ASSGLWNTEAF
12	TRBV7-3	TRBJ2-1	-	ASSLNGGGDEQF
13	TRBV6-5	TRBJ2-7	-	ASSYSGGRIGEQY
16	TRBV5-1	TRBJ2-2	-	ASSLDLRGPPNTGELF
12	TRBV30	TRBJ1-5	-	AWSIGQWNQPQH
12	TRBV4-1	TRBJ1-2	-	ASSQENRESGYT
12	TRBV6-6	TRBJ2-7	-	ASSPTSGRGEQY
12	TRBV7-2	TRBJ2-7	-	ASSLRAGSAEQY
10	TRBV14	TRBJ1-1	-	ASSRGMTEAF
15	TRBV5-1	TRBJ2-5	-	ASSLGFVGQGTETQY
12	TRBV5-1	TRBJ1-1	-	ASRPGPEHTEAF
9	TRBV27	TRBJ2-3	-	ASSSHDTQY
10	TRBV7-9	TRBJ2-7	-	ASSTGIYEQY
11	TRBV9	TRBJ2-7	-	ASSEGLINEQY
12	TRBV30	TRBJ1-3	-	AWSIRTSGNTIY
12	TRBV5-6	TRBJ2-1	-	ASSLGVSYNEQF
14	TRBV5-1	TRBJ1-1	few	ASSLGTGGMNTEAF
15	TRBV11-2	TRBJ1-4	once	ASSWDRGRATNEKLF
14	TRBV19	TRBJ2-5	-	ASSIKGLAGQETQY
10	TRBV28	TRBJ2-1	once	ASSLSRGVQF